This passage covers 8 T cell receptor beta chains from one sample sequenced in a study of early T cells in non-severe SARS-CoV-2 infection. TCRdb re-called the 5' RACE reads through MiXCR, storing one row per CDR3 protein. Of around 78,000 distinct CDR3 sequences in the sample, more than 13% were seen once. Sequencing was done on a sample of whole blood. These receptor sequences come from an adult who was a healthcare worker with PCR-confirmed SARS-CoV-2 infection or an uninfected control (not recorded which).

The chain's CDR3 is CASTQMVAGASEQFF. CDR3 DNA sequence: TGTGCCAGCACCCAGATGGTAGCGGGGGCAAGTGAGCAGTTCTTC. The chain combines TRBV3-1 with TRBJ2-1, with 9 positions matching TRBD2. Germline lookup yields CDR1 LGHDT and CDR2 YNNKEL (reference sequence). CDR3 length: 15 amino acids. J gave up 9 bases and V 7 bases, and 13 bases lay outside the gene matches.

This clonotype was observed a few times. The J gene is TRBJ2-1, the V gene TRBV11-3; maybe TRBD2 (5 bases). V lost 1 base to trimming and J lost 4 bases, with 8 bases between them. In germline, CDR1 is SGHNT, CDR2 YENEEA. This CDR3 has 14 residues. The CDR3 DNA reads TGTGCCAGCAGCTTAGGCACGGGGTACAATGAGCAGTTCTTC. Protein product: CASSLGTGYNEQFF.

This clonotype has just a few counts. The chain recombines TRBV21-1 with TRBJ2-1; the table's TRBD2 call for D was not verified on the DNA. TRBV21-1 is a known pseudogene. The CDR3 spans 15 residues. CDR3: CASSGEGTSEREQFF. The DNA for the CDR3 is TGTGCCAGCAGCGGAGAGGGGACTAGCGAGCGTGAGCAGTTCTTC.

The rearrangement uses TRBV30 and TRBJ2-4, with D tentatively TRBD2 (6 bases). CDR1 GTSNPN and CDR2 SVGIG come from the germline V gene (reference sequence). V was trimmed by 3 bases and J by 2 bases, leaving 11 bases between them. The CDR3 covers 14 residues. The DNA for the CDR3 is TGTGCCTGGAGCGACGGGAGAACCAAAAACATTCAGTACTTC. Its protein product is CAWSDGRTKNIQYF.

This clonotype was recorded at least ten times. The rearrangement joins TRBV2 to TRBJ2-5, with no clear D. The V gene's germline CDR1 is SNHLY and CDR2 FYNNEI. Between the trimmed V and J ends, which lost 5 bases and 5 bases, there was a span of 18 bases. This CDR3 is 15 amino acids long. This CDR3 reads CASSSRALVAETQYF. The CDR3 coding sequence is TGTGCCAGCAGTAGCCGGGCCCTCGTTGCGGAGACCCAGTACTTC.

The rearrangement uses TRBV19 and TRBJ1-4; tentative D call: TRBD1 (6 bases). CDR3 length: 14 residues. The germline gives CDR1 LNHDA, CDR2 SQIVND (reference sequence). The V gene lost 5 bases and the J gene lost 10 bases, with 17 bases spanning the gap. The CDR3 DNA reads as TGTGCCAGTAGTCGCGGGGGCCGTGACGGAAAACTGTTTTTT. This gives the protein CASSRGGRDGKLFF.

There are a few counts of this clonotype. The CDR3 reads CASSLTVVAGGPGEQYF. The CDR3, as DNA: TGTGCCAGCAGCTTAACTGTTGTAGCGGGAGGGCCGGGGGAGCAGTACTTC. The chain couples TRBV7-2 to TRBJ2-7, with 11 positions matching TRBD2. J gave up 7 bases and V 2 bases, and 13 bases lay outside the gene matches. The CDR3 loop spans 17 amino acids. Germline V gives CDR1 SGHTA, CDR2 FQGNSA.

There are a few counts of this clonotype. This chain links TRBV5-1 with TRBJ2-2; 12 nucleotides line up with TRBD2. J was trimmed by 4 bases and V by 4 bases; bases with no gene match: 2. The CDR3 sequence is 15 residues long. The germline gives CDR1 SGHRS, CDR2 YFSETQ. The chain's CDR3 is CASSPLAGGTGELFF. CDR3 nucleotides: TGCGCCAGCAGCCCACTAGCGGGAGGCACCGGGGAGCTGTTTTTT.